Described below is a single T cell receptor (beta chain) sequence and its context. This clone may be a read error of a much larger clone one base away. This CDR3 comprises 13 residues. Trimming cost V 5 bases and J 10 bases; bases outside gene matches: 11. Per germline, CDR1 SQVTM and CDR2 ANQGSEA. Amplification yielded TCR beta CDR3 regions, with RNA transcripts as the source. Primed by the HTBI set, a first-round RT-PCR was run on the TCR CDR3. Each CDR3 protein is one row after TCRdb ran MiXCR on the multiplex PCR reads. The sample includes approximately 630,000 distinct CDR3 sequences, 15% to 20% seen only once; the top ten take about 3.8%. This entry comes from a study of T cells in Graves' hyperthyroidism and ophthalmopathy. Study context: Sampling of peripheral blood happened at initial diagnosis, prior to any treatment.

This chain uses TRBV29-1 with TRBJ2-1; the match to TRBD1 covers 7 bases. Sequencing input: blood. The clonotype comes from a woman in her 30s with Graves' hyperthyroidism. The CDR3 loop reads CSVIRDSTYEQFF. The CDR3 coding sequence is TGCAGCGTTATCCGGGACAGTACCTACGAGCAGTTCTTC.